A single sample gave rise to the 5 T cell receptor beta chains below, sequenced in a study of CD8+CD57+ T cells in acquired aplastic anemia. TCR beta VDJ and CDR3 were profiled, and genomic DNA was the template. TCRdb independently ran MiXCR on the reads; one entry per CDR3 protein. The table records about 220,000 distinct CDR3 sequences, approximately 45% of them present only once. Those patients picked for sequencing had displayed CD8+CD57+ cell expansion on flow cytometry. Material for sequencing was sorted CD4+, CD8+, or CD8+CD57+ T cells (not recorded which) from PBMCs. The receptors were gathered from a human donor with aplastic anemia.

This clonotype was detected ten times or more. This sequence joins TRBV20-1 and TRBJ1-1, with TRBD1 matching 7 bases. Germline assignment: CDR1 DFQATT and CDR2 SNEGSKA (reference sequence). The CDR3 runs to 14 residues. V shed 1 base and J 4 bases; nucleotides not matched to a gene: 6. The CDR3 DNA sequence: TGCAGTGCTAGAGGAGCAGACAGGGTCACTGAAGCTTTCTTT. Its protein product is CSARGADRVTEAFF.

As for this clonotype: One base away lies a much larger clone, so this may be a sequencing read error. The chain combines TRBV7-9 with TRBJ2-1; TRBD2 is a possible D gene (6 bases). V was cut by 1 base and J by 11 bases, with 15 bases left in between. CDR3 length: 14 amino acids. Germline CDR1 reads SEHNR; CDR2 reads FQNEAQ (reference sequence). The CDR3 protein is CASSLGGGFYKQFF. CDR3 sequence (DNA): TGTGCCAGCAGCTTAGGCGGAGGGTTCTATAAGCAGTTCTTC.

There are a few counts of this clonotype. The chain carries TRBV6-6 and TRBJ2-1, with D possibly TRBD2 on 7 matching bases. CDR3 length: 19 residues. CDR1 and CDR2 (germline): MNHNY, SVGAGI (reference sequence). The V end lost 2 bases, the J end lost 2 bases, and 22 bases lay between the germline ends. CDR3 in DNA: TGTGCCAGCAGTTACATGGGGGCGGGGCGGGGGTTCCCCTACAATGAGCAGTTCTTC. It encodes CASSYMGAGRGFPYNEQFF.

This clonotype was recorded many times. V usage is TRBV12-3 or TRBV12-4 and J usage is TRBJ2-5; no firm D call. This CDR3 is built from 12 residues. Trimming took 4 bases from V and 4 from J, leaving 7 bases between them. The CDR3 sequence is CASSSPRETQYF. CDR3 bases: TGTGCCAGCAGTTCCCCTCGAGAGACCCAGTACTTC.

V is TRBV5-1 and J is TRBJ1-5, with D possibly being TRBD1 (6 bases). This CDR3 is built from 15 residues. CDR1 is SGHRS, CDR2 YFSETQ, per germline. V was shortened by 0 bases and J by 4 bases, with 11 bases between the two germline ends. The DNA for the CDR3 is TGCGCCAGCAGCTTGGATGGACAGCCAAATCAGCCCCAGCATTTT. This encodes CASSLDGQPNQPQHF.